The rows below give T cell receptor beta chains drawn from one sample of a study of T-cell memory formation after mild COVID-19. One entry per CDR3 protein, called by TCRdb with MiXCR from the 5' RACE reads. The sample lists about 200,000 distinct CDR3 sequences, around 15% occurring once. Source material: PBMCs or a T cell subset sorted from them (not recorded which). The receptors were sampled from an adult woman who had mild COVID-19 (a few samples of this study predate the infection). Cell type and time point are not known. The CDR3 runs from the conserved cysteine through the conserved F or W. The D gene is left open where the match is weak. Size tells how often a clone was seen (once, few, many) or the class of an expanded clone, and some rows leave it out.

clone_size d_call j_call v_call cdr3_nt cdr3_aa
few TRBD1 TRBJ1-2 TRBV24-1 TGTGCCACCAGTGATCCGGGACAGGGGGACTATGGCTACACCTTC CATSDPGQGDYGYTF
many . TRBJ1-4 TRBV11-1 TGTGCCAGCAGCTCCACCGAAAAACTGTTTTTT CASSSTEKLFF
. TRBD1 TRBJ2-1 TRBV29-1 TGCAGCGTGGGACAGGGGTATTACAATGAGCAGTTCTTC CSVGQGYYNEQFF
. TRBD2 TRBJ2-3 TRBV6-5 TGTGCCAGCAGTTACCAGCGGGGATTCACAGATACGCAGTATTTT CASSYQRGFTDTQYF
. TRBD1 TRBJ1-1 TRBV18 TGTGCCAGCTCACCGGGACAGCGAACGAACACTGAAGCTTTCTTT CASSPGQRTNTEAFF
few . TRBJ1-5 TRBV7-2 TGTGCCAGCAGCCCCGAGATTGGAGTTAGCAATCAGCCCCAGCATTTT CASSPEIGVSNQPQHF
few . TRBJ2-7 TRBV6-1 TGTGCCAGCACCCTCTTTAAGGGGGACGCGTACTCCTACGAGCAGTACTTC CASTLFKGDAYSYEQYF
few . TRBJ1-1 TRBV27 TGTGCCAGCAGTGGATTGGGGGGTCTGAACACTGAAGCTTTCTTT CASSGLGGLNTEAFF
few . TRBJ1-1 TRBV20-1 TGCAGTGCTAGAGACGGGACACAGAACACTGAAGCTTTCTTT CSARDGTQNTEAFF
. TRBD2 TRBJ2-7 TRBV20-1 TGCAGTGCGCCTACTAGCGGGAGAAGGTACGAGCAGTACTTC CSAPTSGRRYEQYF
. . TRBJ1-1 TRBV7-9 TGTGCCAGCAGCATAAACTCCGGGACATGGGACACTGAAGCTTTCTTT CASSINSGTWDTEAFF
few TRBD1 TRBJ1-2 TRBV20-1 TGCAGTGACGTCCGGACAGGGGCCTCCCTTAACTATGGCTACACCTTC CSDVRTGASLNYGYTF
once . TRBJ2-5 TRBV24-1 TGTGCCACCAGTGAAACCGGTACAGGGTGGGAGACCCAGTACTTC CATSETGTGWETQYF
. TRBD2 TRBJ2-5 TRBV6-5 TGTGCCAGCAGATTACTTAGCGGGAGCCAAGAGACCCAGTACTTC CASRLLSGSQETQYF
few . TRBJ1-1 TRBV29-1 TGCAGCGTTGTGCGGCAGAGTTTTTATTTGAACACTGAAGCTTTCTTT CSVVRQSFYLNTEAFF
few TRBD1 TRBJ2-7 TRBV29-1 TGCAGCGTTAGGACAGGGGCTCTGAGCGAGCAGTACTTC CSVRTGALSEQYF
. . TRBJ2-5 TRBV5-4 TGTGCCAGCAGCCCGTGGCGCCTAAAAGAGACCCAGTACTTC CASSPWRLKETQYF
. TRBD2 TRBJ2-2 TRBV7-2 TGTGCCAGCAGCTCCCAAGCGGGGCGTACCGGGGAGCTGTTTTTT CASSSQAGRTGELFF
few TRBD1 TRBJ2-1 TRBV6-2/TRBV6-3 TGTGCCAGCAGTTACTCGACAGGGCCCCATCTGTTCTTC CASSYSTGPHLFF
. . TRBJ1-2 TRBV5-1 TGCGCCAGCAGCTTGGATCCGGTCTTTTATGGCTACACCTTC CASSLDPVFYGYTF
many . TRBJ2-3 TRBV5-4 TGTGCCAGCAGCTTGTTCGGAGTAGGGACTAGCACAGATACGCAGTATTTT CASSLFGVGTSTDTQYF
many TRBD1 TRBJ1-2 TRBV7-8 TGTGCCAGCAGCTTAGGGGAGACAGGGTTTGCGCACCTGAGAGGCTACACCTTC CASSLGETGFAHLRGYTF